This TCR beta chain was profiled in a study of blood T cells in healthy people across ages. This clonotype was found many times. Staff drew ten milliliters of peripheral blood from each donor. Extracted total RNA amounted to at least 5.5 micrograms for each sample. Per the germline V gene, CDR1 is LGHNA and CDR2 is YSLEER. This CDR3 region has 15 residues. V dropped 4 bases and J dropped 2; count of bases not matched to a gene: 5. Sample-barcoded 5' priming and a J-beta primer mix drove a second PCR of roughly 6 to 12 cycles. TCRdb fed the 5' RACE reads into MiXCR, producing one record per CDR3 protein. The data contain 1.5 million to 1.8 million distinct CDR3 sequences, roughly 43% of them singletons.

The TCR originated in a woman under 30 in good health. The chain carries TRBV4-3 and TRBJ1-2; TRBD1 matches at 9 bases. The sequenced sample consisted of blood. CDR3 in DNA: TGCGCCAGCAGCCGGGACAGGGCAACAAACTATGGCTACACCTTC. It specifies CASSRDRATNYGYTF.